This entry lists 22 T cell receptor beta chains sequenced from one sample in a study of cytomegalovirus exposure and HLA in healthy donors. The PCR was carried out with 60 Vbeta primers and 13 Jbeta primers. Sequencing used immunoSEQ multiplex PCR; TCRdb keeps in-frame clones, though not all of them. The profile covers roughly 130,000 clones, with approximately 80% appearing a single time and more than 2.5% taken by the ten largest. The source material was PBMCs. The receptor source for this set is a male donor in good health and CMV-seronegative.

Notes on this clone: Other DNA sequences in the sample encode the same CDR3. The CDR3 protein is CASTFRPGERVGREQYF. The CDR3 DNA sequence: TGTGCCAGCACCTTCCGCCCGGGGGAGCGGGTTGGGAGGGAGCAGTACTTC. This chain connects TRBV7-8 to TRBJ2-7; D is perhaps TRBD2 (6 bases). Trimming pared 7 bases from V and 7 bases from J, leaving 29 bases between. The V gene's germline CDR1 is SGHVS and CDR2 FQNEAQ. This CDR3 has 17 residues.

The CDR3 sequence is CASSPGTGEDEQYF. Here the CDR3 DNA reads TGTGCCAGCTCACCCGGCACAGGGGAGGACGAGCAGTACTTC. The chain joins TRBV18 to TRBJ2-7, with D tentatively TRBD1 (7 bases). Per germline, CDR1 KGHSH and CDR2 LQKENI. V gave up 3 bases and J gave up 5 bases, with 14 bases separating them. The CDR3 spans 14 residues.

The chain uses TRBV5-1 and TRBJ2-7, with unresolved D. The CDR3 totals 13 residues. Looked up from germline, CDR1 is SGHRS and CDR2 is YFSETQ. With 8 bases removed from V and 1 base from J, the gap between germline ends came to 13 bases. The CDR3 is CASCGDGSYEQYF. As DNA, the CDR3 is TGCGCCAGTTGTGGAGATGGGTCCTACGAGCAGTACTTC.

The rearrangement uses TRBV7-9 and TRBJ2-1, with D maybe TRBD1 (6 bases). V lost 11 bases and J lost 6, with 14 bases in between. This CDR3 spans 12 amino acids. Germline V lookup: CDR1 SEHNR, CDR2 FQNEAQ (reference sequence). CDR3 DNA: TGTGCCGGGCTTGGCAGGGGCAATGAGCAGTTCTTC. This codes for CAGLGRGNEQFF.

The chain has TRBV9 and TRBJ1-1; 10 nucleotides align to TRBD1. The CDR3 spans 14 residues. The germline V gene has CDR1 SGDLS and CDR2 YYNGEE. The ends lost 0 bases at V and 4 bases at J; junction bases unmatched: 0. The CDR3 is CASSVGDRGTEAFF. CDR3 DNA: TGTGCCAGCAGCGTAGGGGACAGGGGCACTGAAGCTTTCTTT.

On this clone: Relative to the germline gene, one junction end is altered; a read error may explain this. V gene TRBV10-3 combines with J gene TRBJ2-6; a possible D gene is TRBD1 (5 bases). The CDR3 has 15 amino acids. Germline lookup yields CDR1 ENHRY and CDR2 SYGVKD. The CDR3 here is CAIKIGPSGANGLTF. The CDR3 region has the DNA TGTGCCATCAAAATAGGGCCCTCTGGGGCCAACGGCCTGACTTTC.

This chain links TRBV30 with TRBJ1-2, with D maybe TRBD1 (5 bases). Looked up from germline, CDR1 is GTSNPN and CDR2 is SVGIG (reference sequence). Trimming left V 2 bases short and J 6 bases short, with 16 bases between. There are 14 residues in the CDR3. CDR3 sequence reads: CAWSPGQIVNGYTF. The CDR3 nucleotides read TGTGCCTGGAGTCCTGGACAAATAGTCAATGGCTACACCTTC. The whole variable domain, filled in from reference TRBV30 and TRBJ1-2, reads SQTIHQWPATLVQPVGSPLSLECTVEGTSNPNLYWYRQAAGRGLQLLFYSVGIGQISSEVPQNLSASRPQDRQFILSSKKLLLSDSGFYLCAWSPGQIVNGYTFGSGTRLTVV.

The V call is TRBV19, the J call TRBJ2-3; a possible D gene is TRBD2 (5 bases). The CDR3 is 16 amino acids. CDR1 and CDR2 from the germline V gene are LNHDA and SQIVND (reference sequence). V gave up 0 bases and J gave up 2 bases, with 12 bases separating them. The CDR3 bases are TGTGCCAGTAGTATAGAGGAGACTATTCTCACAGATACGCAGTATTTT. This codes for CASSIEETILTDTQYF.

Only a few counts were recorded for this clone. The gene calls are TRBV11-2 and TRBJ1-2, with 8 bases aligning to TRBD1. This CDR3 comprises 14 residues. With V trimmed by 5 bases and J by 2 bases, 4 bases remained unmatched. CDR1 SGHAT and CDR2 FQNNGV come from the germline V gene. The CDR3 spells CASSPAGGNYGYTF. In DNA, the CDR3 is TGTGCCAGCAGCCCTGCAGGGGGCAACTATGGCTACACCTTC.

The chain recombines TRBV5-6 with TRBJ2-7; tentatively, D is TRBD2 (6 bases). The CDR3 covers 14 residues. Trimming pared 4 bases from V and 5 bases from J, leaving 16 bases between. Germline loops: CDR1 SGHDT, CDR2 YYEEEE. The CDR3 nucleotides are TGTGCCAGCAGCCCCGGGACTTACACGGACGAGCAGTACTTC. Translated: CASSPGTYTDEQYF.

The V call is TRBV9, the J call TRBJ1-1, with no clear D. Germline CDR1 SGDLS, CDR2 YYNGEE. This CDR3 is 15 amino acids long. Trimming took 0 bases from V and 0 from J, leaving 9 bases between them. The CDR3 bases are TGTGCCAGCAGCGTAGACGGAGGGATGAACACTGAAGCTTTCTTT. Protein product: CASSVDGGMNTEAFF.

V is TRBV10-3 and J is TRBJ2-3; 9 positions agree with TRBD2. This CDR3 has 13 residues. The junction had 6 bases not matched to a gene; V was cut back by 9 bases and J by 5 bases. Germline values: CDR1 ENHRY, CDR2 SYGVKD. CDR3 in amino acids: CAILAGVEDTQYF. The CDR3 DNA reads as TGTGCCATATTAGCGGGAGTTGAAGATACGCAGTATTTT.

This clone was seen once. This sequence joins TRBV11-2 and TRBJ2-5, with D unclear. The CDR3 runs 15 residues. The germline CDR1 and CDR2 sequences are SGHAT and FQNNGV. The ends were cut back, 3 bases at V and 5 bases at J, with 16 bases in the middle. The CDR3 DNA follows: TGTGCCAGCAGCTTGACCCAGGCAACCAAGGAGACCCAGTACTTC. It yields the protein CASSLTQATKETQYF.

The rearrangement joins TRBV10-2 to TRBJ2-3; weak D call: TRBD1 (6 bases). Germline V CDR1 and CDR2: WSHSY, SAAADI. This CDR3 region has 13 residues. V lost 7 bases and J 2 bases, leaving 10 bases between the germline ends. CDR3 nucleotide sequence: TGCGCCAGCACCCAGGGGCACACAGATACGCAGTATTTT. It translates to CASTQGHTDTQYF.

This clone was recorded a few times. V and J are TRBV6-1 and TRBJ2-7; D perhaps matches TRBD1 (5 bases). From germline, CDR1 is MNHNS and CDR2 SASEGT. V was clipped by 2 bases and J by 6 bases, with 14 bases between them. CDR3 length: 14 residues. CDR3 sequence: CASSESKDTSEQYF. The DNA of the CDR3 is TGTGCCAGCAGTGAATCTAAGGACACCTCCGAGCAGTACTTC.

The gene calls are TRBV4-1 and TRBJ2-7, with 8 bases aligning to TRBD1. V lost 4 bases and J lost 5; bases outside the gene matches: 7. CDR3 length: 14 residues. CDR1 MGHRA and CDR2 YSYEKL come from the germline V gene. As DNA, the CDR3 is TGCGCCAGCAGCCGACCGGGACAGGTCAACGAGCAGTACTTC. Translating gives CASSRPGQVNEQYF.

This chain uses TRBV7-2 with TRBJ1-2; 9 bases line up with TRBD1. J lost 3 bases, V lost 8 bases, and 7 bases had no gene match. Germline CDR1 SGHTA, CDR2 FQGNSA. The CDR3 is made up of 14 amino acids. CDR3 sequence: CASSSTGGYYGYTF. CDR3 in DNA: TGTGCCAGCTCTAGTACAGGGGGCTACTATGGCTACACCTTC.

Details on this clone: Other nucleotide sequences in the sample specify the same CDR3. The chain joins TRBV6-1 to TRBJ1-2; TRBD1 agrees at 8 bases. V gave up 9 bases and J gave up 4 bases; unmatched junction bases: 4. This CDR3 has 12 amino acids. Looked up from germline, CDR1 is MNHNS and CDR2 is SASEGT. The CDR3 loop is CASRDRGYGYTF. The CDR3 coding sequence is TGTGCCAGTAGAGACAGGGGCTATGGCTACACCTTC.

The DNA for the CDR3 is TGTGCCAGCAGCTCGAACAGGGTTTCCTACGAGCAGTACTTC. Amino acids: CASSSNRVSYEQYF. This sequence joins TRBV7-2 and TRBJ2-7, with D possibly matching TRBD1 (6 bases). Germline V gene sequence: CDR1 SGHTA, CDR2 FQGNSA. CDR3 length: 14 residues. V was clipped by 4 bases and J by 1 base, with 11 bases between them.

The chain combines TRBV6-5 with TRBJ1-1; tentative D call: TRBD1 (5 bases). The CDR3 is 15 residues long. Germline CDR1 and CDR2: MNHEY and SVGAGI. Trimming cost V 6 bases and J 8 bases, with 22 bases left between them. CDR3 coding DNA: TGTGCCAGCAGCCACAGATACTTAGGGGATCGGGAAGCTTTCTTT. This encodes CASSHRYLGDREAFF.

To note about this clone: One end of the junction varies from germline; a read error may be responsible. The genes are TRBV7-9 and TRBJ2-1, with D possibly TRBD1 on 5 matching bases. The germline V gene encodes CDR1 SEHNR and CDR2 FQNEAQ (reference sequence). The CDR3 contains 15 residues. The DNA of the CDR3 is TGTTCCAGCAGCTTAGGGGCCTCGATGAACAATGAGCAGTTCTTC. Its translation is CSSSLGASMNNEQFF.

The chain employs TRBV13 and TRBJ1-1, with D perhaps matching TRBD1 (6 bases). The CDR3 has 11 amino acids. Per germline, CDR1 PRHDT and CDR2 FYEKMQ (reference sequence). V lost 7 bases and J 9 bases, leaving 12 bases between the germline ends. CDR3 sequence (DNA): TGTGCCAGCACCCGCGGGGGGCAAGCTTTCTTT. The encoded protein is CASTRGGQAFF.